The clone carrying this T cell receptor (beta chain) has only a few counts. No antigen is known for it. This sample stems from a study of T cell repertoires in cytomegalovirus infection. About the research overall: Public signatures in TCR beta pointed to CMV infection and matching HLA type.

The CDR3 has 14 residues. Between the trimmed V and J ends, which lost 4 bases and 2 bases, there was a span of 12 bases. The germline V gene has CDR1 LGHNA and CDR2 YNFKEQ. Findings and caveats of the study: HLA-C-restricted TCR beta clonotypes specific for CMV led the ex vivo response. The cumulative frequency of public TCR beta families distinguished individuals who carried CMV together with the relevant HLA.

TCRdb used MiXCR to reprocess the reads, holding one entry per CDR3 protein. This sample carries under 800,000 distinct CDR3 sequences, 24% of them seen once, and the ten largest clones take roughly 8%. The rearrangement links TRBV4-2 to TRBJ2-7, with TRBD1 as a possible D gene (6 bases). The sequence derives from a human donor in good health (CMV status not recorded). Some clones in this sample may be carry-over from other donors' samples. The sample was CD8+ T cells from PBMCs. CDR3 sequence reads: CASSRWTDTYEQYV. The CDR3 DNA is TGTGCCAGCAGCCGTTGGACAGACACCTACGAGCAGTACGTC.